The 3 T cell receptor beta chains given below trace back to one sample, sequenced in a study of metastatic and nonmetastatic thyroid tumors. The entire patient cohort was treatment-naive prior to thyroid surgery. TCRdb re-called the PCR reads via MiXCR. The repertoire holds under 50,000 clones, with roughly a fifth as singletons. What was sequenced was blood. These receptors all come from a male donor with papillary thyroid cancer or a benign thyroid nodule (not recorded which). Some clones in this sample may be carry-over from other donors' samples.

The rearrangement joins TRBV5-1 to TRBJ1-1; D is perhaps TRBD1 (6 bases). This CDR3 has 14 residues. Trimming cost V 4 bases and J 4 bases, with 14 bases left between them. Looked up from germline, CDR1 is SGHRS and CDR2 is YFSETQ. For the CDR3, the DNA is TGCGCCAGCAGCCTCCAGGGGATGGGCACTGAAGCTTTCTTT. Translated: CASSLQGMGTEAFF. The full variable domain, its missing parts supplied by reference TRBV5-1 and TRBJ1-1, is KAGVTQTPRYLIKTRGQQVTLSCSPISGHRSVSWYQQTPGQGLQFLFEYFSETQRNKGNFPGRFSGRQFSNSRSEMNVSTLELGDSALYLCASSLQGMGTEAFFGQGTRLTVV.

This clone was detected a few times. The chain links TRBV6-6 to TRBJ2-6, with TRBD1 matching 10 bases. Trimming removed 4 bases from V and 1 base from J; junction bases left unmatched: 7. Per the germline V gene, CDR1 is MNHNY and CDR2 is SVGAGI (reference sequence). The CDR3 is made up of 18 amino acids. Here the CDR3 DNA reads TGTGCCAGCAGTTCACGGGACAGGGGTTTTTCTGGGGCCAACGTCCTGACTTTC. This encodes CASSSRDRGFSGANVLTF.

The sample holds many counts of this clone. CDR3 sequence: CASSEYTGQPQHF. As DNA, the CDR3 is TGTGCCAGCAGTGAATATACAGGACAGCCCCAGCATTTT. This chain joins TRBV2 and TRBJ1-5; tentative D call: TRBD1 (5 bases). The V end lost 2 bases, the J end lost 7 bases, and 9 bases lay between the germline ends. CDR3 length: 13 amino acids. The germline gives CDR1 SNHLY, CDR2 FYNNEI. The whole variable domain, remainder taken from reference TRBV2 and TRBJ1-5, is EPEVTQTPSHQVTQMGQEVILRCVPISNHLYFYWYRQILGQKVEFLVSFYNNEISEKSEIFDDQFSVERPDGSNFTLKIRSTKLEDSAMYFCASSEYTGQPQHFGDGTRLSIL.